Presented here are 17 T cell receptor beta chains from one specimen sequenced in a study of T cell responses to AZD1222 COVID-19 vaccine. This table comes from immunoSEQ multiplex PCR, and its TCRdb copy is limited to in-frame clones, with some not included. This sample yields around 120,000 clones, of which under 90% are seen a single time; less than 4.5% belongs to the top ten. Sequences were derived from peripheral blood, sampled on day 0 of AZD1222 vaccination. Receptors were obtained from an adult in good health.

V gene TRBV9 combines with J gene TRBJ2-7; a weak D match, TRBD1 (5 bases). The CDR3 is 15 amino acids. Germline V gene lookup returns CDR1 SGDLS and CDR2 YYNGEE. Trimming shortened V by 10 bases and J by 0 bases, and 20 bases separated the two germline ends. The CDR3 is CASSTSGARSYEQYF. In DNA form, the CDR3 reads TGTGCCTCGAGCACCTCTGGGGCCCGCTCCTACGAGCAGTACTTC.

The J gene is TRBJ2-5, the V gene TRBV28, with D possibly matching TRBD2 (5 bases). This CDR3 region has 16 residues. Trimming cost V 3 bases and J 5 bases, with 19 bases left between them. Germline V gives CDR1 MDHEN, CDR2 SYDVKM. CDR3 nucleotides: TGTGCCAGCAGTTTGGGCTCGGAGGCCGCCGGGGAGACCCAGTACTTC. Translating gives CASSLGSEAAGETQYF.

The chain couples TRBV4-1 to TRBJ1-6; 7 bases match TRBD1. With V trimmed by 0 bases and J by 9 bases, 11 bases remained unmatched. CDR1 is MGHRA and CDR2 is YSYEKL in the germline V gene. CDR3 length: 17 residues. In DNA form, the CDR3 reads TGCGCCAGCAGCCAAGATACTCCGAGACAGGGCGGTTCACCCCTCCACTTT. Its protein is CASSQDTPRQGGSPLHF.

The chain couples TRBV4-1 to TRBJ1-5; no clear D. The V end was cut by 0 bases, the J end by 4 bases, with 4 bases between. The germline CDR1 and CDR2 sequences are MGHRA and YSYEKL. This CDR3 region has 13 residues. The CDR3 DNA reads TGCGCCAGCAGCCAAGATTCGAATCAGCCCCAGCATTTT. This codes for CASSQDSNQPQHF.

The V gene is TRBV19, the J gene TRBJ2-7; the D gene is possibly TRBD2 (6 bases). The CDR3 has 15 amino acids. V gave up 1 base and J gave up 5 bases, with 15 bases separating them. Germline V lookup: CDR1 LNHDA, CDR2 SQIVND (reference sequence). CDR3 DNA: TGTGCCAGTAGTATAGCCCCCGGGAGCGGCAACGAGCAGTACTTC. Translation gives CASSIAPGSGNEQYF.

CDR3 in DNA: TGCAGTGCTAGTGGATTGGACACTGAAGCTTTCTTT. Translated, it gives CSASGLDTEAFF. The chain has TRBV20-1 and TRBJ1-1, with D unclear. The CDR3 sequence is 12 residues long. In germline, CDR1 is DFQATT, CDR2 SNEGSKA (reference sequence). The V gene lost 3 bases and the J gene lost 3 bases, with 8 bases spanning the gap.

The chain uses TRBV18 and TRBJ2-7, with D possibly matching TRBD1 (6 bases). V was clipped by 3 bases and J by 4 bases, with 7 bases between them. The length of the CDR3 is 12 residues. The germline V gene encodes CDR1 KGHSH and CDR2 LQKENI. CDR3 sequence reads: CASSPDRYEQYF. In DNA form, the CDR3 reads TGTGCCAGCTCACCGGACAGATACGAGCAGTACTTC.

J is TRBJ1-1 and V is TRBV19, with D tentatively TRBD1 (5 bases). The V end was cut by 1 base, the J end by 7 bases, with 13 bases between. CDR1 and CDR2 (germline): LNHDA, SQIVND (reference sequence). CDR3 length equals 14 residues. CDR3 DNA: TGTGCCAGTAGTATAGTTTCGACAGACGGTGAAGCTTTCTTT. This gives the protein CASSIVSTDGEAFF. Looking up the rest from reference TRBV19 and TRBJ1-1 gives the full variable domain: DGGITQSPKYLFRKEGQNVTLSCEQNLNHDAMYWYRQDPGQGLRLIYYSQIVNDFQKGDIAEGYSVSREKKESFPLTVTSAQKNPTAFYLCASSIVSTDGEAFFGQGTRLTVV.

The rearrangement links TRBV3-1 (or the pseudogene TRBV3-2) to TRBJ2-3; possibly TRBD1 or TRBD2 for D (5 bases each). Germline CDR1 reads LGHDT; CDR2 reads YNNKEL (reference sequence). The CDR3 contains 14 residues. Trimming cost V 3 bases and J 8 bases, with 15 bases left between them. CDR3 nucleotides: TGTGCCAGCAGCCATCCAACTGGGGGTGGTACGCAGTATTTT. Protein sequence: CASSHPTGGGTQYF.

The chain carries TRBV30 and TRBJ2-2; TRBD2 matches at 10 bases. Germline V CDR1 and CDR2: GTSNPN, SVGIG (reference sequence). V lost 5 bases to trimming and J lost 4 bases; unmatched junction nucleotides: 13. The CDR3 is made up of 17 amino acids. The CDR3 protein is CAWDLGLAGVSTGELFF. CDR3 DNA: TGTGCCTGGGATTTGGGGCTAGCGGGAGTCAGCACCGGGGAGCTGTTTTTT.

CDR3 residues: CASSFPSGGPDEQFF. CDR3 nucleotides: TGTGCCAGCAGCTTCCCTAGCGGGGGTCCCGATGAGCAGTTCTTC. The J gene is TRBJ2-1, the V gene TRBV7-9; 10 nucleotides match TRBD2. Germline V gene data show CDR1 as SEHNR and CDR2 as FQNEAQ (reference sequence). V was clipped by 3 bases and J by 8 bases; unmatched bases: 7. The CDR3 is 15 residues long. Complete variable domain (other parts from reference TRBV7-9 and TRBJ2-1): DTGVSQNPRHKITKRGQNVTFRCDPISEHNRLYWYRQTLGQGPEFLTYFQNEAQLEKSRLLSDRFSAERPKGSFSTLEIQRTEQGDSAMYLCASSFPSGGPDEQFFGPGTRLTVL.

The V gene is TRBV6-5, the J gene TRBJ1-3, with a possible D match to TRBD1 (5 bases). Germline V lookup: CDR1 MNHEY, CDR2 SVGAGI. This CDR3 has 13 amino acids. The ends were cut back, 8 bases at V and 2 bases at J, with 10 bases in the middle. The CDR3 region has the DNA TGTGCCAGCGGGGGGGTGGCTGGAAACACCATATATTTT. This codes for CASGGVAGNTIYF.

The chain recombines TRBV28 with TRBJ1-2; no clear D gene. Germline CDR1 MDHEN, CDR2 SYDVKM. The CDR3 runs 13 residues. Trimming took off 2 bases at V and 2 bases at J, with 6 bases between the two ends. The CDR3 coding sequence is TGTGCCAGCAGTTTACAGGCGAACTATGGCTACACCTTC. This translates into CASSLQANYGYTF.

The V call is TRBV15, the J call TRBJ2-7, with D tentatively TRBD1 (6 bases). The J call is in doubt because the DNA end fits TRBJ2-1 better. Germline V gene sequence: CDR1 LNHNV, CDR2 YYDKDF (reference sequence). CDR3 length: 12 amino acids. For the CDR3, the DNA is TGTGCCACCAGCATAACAGGGAATGAGCAGTTCTTC. Amino acid sequence: CATSITGNEQFF.

The chain couples TRBV11-1 to TRBJ1-2; possibly TRBD1 for D (5 bases). Germline loops: CDR1 SGHAT, CDR2 FQDESV (reference sequence). The CDR3 runs to 14 residues. V shed 5 bases and J shed 7 bases, with 17 bases lying between them. The CDR3 region is CASSRMDNGRGYTF. CDR3 DNA: TGTGCCAGCAGCCGGATGGACAATGGCCGTGGCTACACCTTC.

The chain couples TRBV3-1 (or the pseudogene TRBV3-2) to TRBJ1-4; D is possibly TRBD1 (5 bases). Germline values: CDR1 LGHDT, CDR2 YNNKEL (reference sequence). This CDR3 contains 15 residues. V shed 5 bases and J shed 8 bases, with 18 bases lying between them. The chain's CDR3 is CASSKQDRAGEKLFF. CDR3 coding DNA: TGTGCCAGCAGCAAACAGGATAGGGCGGGGGAAAAACTGTTTTTT.

J is TRBJ2-5 and V is TRBV9; TRBD2 matches 12 bases. Germline CDR1 is SGDLS and CDR2 is YYNGEE. V trimming: 0 bases; J trimming: 4 bases; junction bases outside the gene matches: 1. This CDR3 is built from 15 residues. The CDR3 DNA is TGTGCCAGCAGCGTAGGACTAGCGGGAGCAGAGACCCAGTACTTC. Translation gives CASSVGLAGAETQYF.